The rows below give T cell receptor beta chains drawn from one sample of a study of cytomegalovirus exposure and HLA in healthy donors. The protocol was immunoSEQ multiplex PCR, while the TCRdb copy is restricted to in-frame clones and leaves out a portion. Of over 60,000 clones listed, around 95% are singletons. Sequences were obtained from PBMCs. All receptors come from a young man in good health and CMV-seropositive. CDR3s include the opening cysteine and the closing phenylalanine or tryptophan. A D gene is named only where the DNA matches it firmly. Clone size is shown for a subset of rows, as once, few, many or a class of expanded clone.

clone size: NA; D gene: NA; J gene: TRBJ1-4; V gene: TRBV10-1; CDR3 DNA: TGCGCCAGCAGTGAACCCGACAATGGGAATGAAAAACTGTTTTTT; CDR3 protein: CASSEPDNGNEKLFF
clone size: NA; D gene: NA; J gene: TRBJ2-1; V gene: TRBV21-1; CDR3 DNA: TGTGCCAGCAGGTGGACTAGCGGGAGGGAAGGGGGTGAGCAGTTCTTC; CDR3 protein: CASRWTSGREGGEQFF
clone size: NA; D gene: NA; J gene: TRBJ1-1; V gene: TRBV27; CDR3 DNA: TGTGCCAGCAGTTTCTACAGGGACACTGAAGCTTTCTTT; CDR3 protein: CASSFYRDTEAFF
clone size: NA; D gene: TRBD2; J gene: TRBJ2-1; V gene: TRBV9; CDR3 DNA: TGTGCCAGCAGCATTTGGACTAGCGGGTATGAGCAGTTCTTC; CDR3 protein: CASSIWTSGYEQFF
clone size: NA; D gene: NA; J gene: TRBJ1-1; V gene: TRBV4-1; CDR3 DNA: TGCGCCAGCAGCCAAGTGTCTAACACTGAAGCTTTCTTT; CDR3 protein: CASSQVSNTEAFF
clone size: NA; D gene: NA; J gene: TRBJ1-5; V gene: TRBV5-6; CDR3 DNA: TGTGCCAGCAGTTCGCAGGGAAGCAATCAGCCCCAGCATTTT; CDR3 protein: CASSSQGSNQPQHF
clone size: once; D gene: NA; J gene: TRBJ2-1; V gene: TRBV11-3; CDR3 DNA: TGTGCCAGCAGCTCCCGGGACACCCCCGACAATGAGCAGTTCTTC; CDR3 protein: CASSSRDTPDNEQFF
clone size: NA; D gene: NA; J gene: TRBJ1-6; V gene: TRBV6-5; CDR3 DNA: TGTGCCAGCAGGAATAATGGACAGCCCAATTCACCCCTCCACTTT; CDR3 protein: CASRNNGQPNSPLHF
clone size: NA; D gene: TRBD1; J gene: TRBJ2-5; V gene: TRBV2; CDR3 DNA: TGTGCCAGCAGCCTAGGGACAGGGGGCTGGGAGACCCAGTACTTC; CDR3 protein: CASSLGTGGWETQYF
clone size: NA; D gene: TRBD1; J gene: TRBJ2-1; V gene: TRBV5-1; CDR3 DNA: TGCGCTAGCAGCCCCGGGGACAGGGGGTACAATGAGCAGTTCTTC; CDR3 protein: CASSPGDRGYNEQFF
clone size: NA; D gene: TRBD2; J gene: TRBJ2-7; V gene: TRBV7-8; CDR3 DNA: TGTGCCAGCAGCTTAACCCTAGCGGGGAGATACGAGCAGTACTTC; CDR3 protein: CASSLTLAGRYEQYF
clone size: once; D gene: TRBD2; J gene: TRBJ2-3; V gene: TRBV29-1; CDR3 DNA: TGCAGCGTAGAACTAGCGACCCGGAGCACAGATACGCAGTATTTT; CDR3 protein: CSVELATRSTDTQYF
clone size: NA; D gene: TRBD2; J gene: TRBJ2-7; V gene: TRBV7-2; CDR3 DNA: TGTGCCAGCAGCATTAGCGGGAGCTACGAGCAGTACTTC; CDR3 protein: CASSISGSYEQYF
clone size: NA; D gene: NA; J gene: TRBJ1-1; V gene: TRBV30; CDR3 DNA: TGTGCCTATTACAGGGATTTCGCTGAAGCTTTCTTT; CDR3 protein: CAYYRDFAEAFF
clone size: few; D gene: NA; J gene: TRBJ1-2; V gene: TRBV2; CDR3 DNA: TGTGCCAGCACTATAAACTATGGCTACACCTTC; CDR3 protein: CASTINYGYTF
clone size: NA; D gene: NA; J gene: TRBJ1-1; V gene: TRBV30; CDR3 DNA: TGTGCCTGGAGTGATAGGAACACTGAAGCTTTCTTT; CDR3 protein: CAWSDRNTEAFF
clone size: NA; D gene: NA; J gene: TRBJ1-1; V gene: TRBV6-1; CDR3 DNA: TGTGCCAGCAGTGAGGCAGGGGTCACTGAAGCTTTCTTT; CDR3 protein: CASSEAGVTEAFF
clone size: NA; D gene: NA; J gene: TRBJ2-7; V gene: TRBV25-1; CDR3 DNA: TGTGCCAGCAGTGAATGGGGGACACACTACGAGCAGTACTTC; CDR3 protein: CASSEWGTHYEQYF
clone size: NA; D gene: NA; J gene: TRBJ2-7; V gene: TRBV10-1; CDR3 DNA: TGCGCCAGCAGTGAGTCGATTAGGGGAACCTACGAGCAGTACTTC; CDR3 protein: CASSESIRGTYEQYF
clone size: NA; D gene: NA; J gene: TRBJ1-1; V gene: TRBV11-2; CDR3 DNA: TGTGCCAGCAGCCTTTACAGGGTTAGCGATGTTGAAGCTTTCTTT; CDR3 protein: CASSLYRVSDVEAFF
clone size: NA; D gene: TRBD1; J gene: TRBJ2-1; V gene: TRBV5-1; CDR3 DNA: TGCGCCAGCAGACCCCCCGGACAGGGGTATTATGAGCAGTTCTTC; CDR3 protein: CASRPPGQGYYEQFF
clone size: once; D gene: TRBD1; J gene: TRBJ2-4; V gene: TRBV5-6; CDR3 DNA: TGTGCCAGCAGCTTGAGACAGGGCTACAAAAACATTCAGTACTTC; CDR3 protein: CASSLRQGYKNIQYF
clone size: NA; D gene: TRBD2; J gene: TRBJ2-3; V gene: TRBV15; CDR3 DNA: TGTGCCACCAGCAGAGAGTTAACGGGAGGAAGGGATACGCAGTATTTT; CDR3 protein: CATSRELTGGRDTQYF
clone size: NA; D gene: NA; J gene: TRBJ2-5; V gene: TRBV2; CDR3 DNA: TGTGCCAGCACGAACAGGGAGACCCAGTACTTC; CDR3 protein: CASTNRETQYF
clone size: NA; D gene: TRBD1; J gene: TRBJ2-5; V gene: TRBV5-6; CDR3 DNA: TGTGCCAGCAACGACAGGGGGCGAGAGACCCAGTACTTC; CDR3 protein: CASNDRGRETQYF
clone size: once; D gene: NA; J gene: TRBJ2-2; V gene: TRBV28; CDR3 DNA: TGTGCCAGCAGTTTGCTTGAACAGGCTCGAAACACCGGGGAGCTGTTTTTT; CDR3 protein: CASSLLEQARNTGELFF
clone size: NA; D gene: TRBD2; J gene: TRBJ2-1; V gene: TRBV28; CDR3 DNA: TGTGCCAGCAGTTTGCTAGCGGGAGGCCCCCGGGATGAGCAGTTCTTC; CDR3 protein: CASSLLAGGPRDEQFF
clone size: NA; D gene: NA; J gene: TRBJ1-2; V gene: TRBV27; CDR3 DNA: TGTGCCAGCAGTTTCGTGGGCGCGAACTATGGCTACACCTTC; CDR3 protein: CASSFVGANYGYTF
clone size: NA; D gene: TRBD1; J gene: TRBJ2-7; V gene: TRBV5-6; CDR3 DNA: TGTGCCAGCAGCTTGGGACAGGGGGTATACGAGCAGTACTTC; CDR3 protein: CASSLGQGVYEQYF
clone size: NA; D gene: NA; J gene: TRBJ2-5; V gene: TRBV14; CDR3 DNA: TGTGCCAGCAGCCCAGCTTACAGGGCGCAAGAGACCCAGTACTTC; CDR3 protein: CASSPAYRAQETQYF